The rows below give T cell receptor beta chains drawn from one sample of a study of blood T cell repertoires in COVID-19. Libraries were prepared by immunoSEQ multiplex PCR; TCRdb keeps only in-frame clonotypes and omits some of them. Among approximately 70,000 clones listed, 88% were seen once. Sequencing was performed on peripheral blood. These receptors were taken from a human donor in a cohort sampled during active COVID-19. Each CDR3 is given with its conserved first and last residue. The order of the fields is clone size, J gene, D gene, V gene, CDR3 DNA, CDR3 protein. The D gene is left open where the match is weak. Some rows mark clone size as missing; the rest say once, few, many or name a class of expanded clone.

size: once; J: TRBJ2-1; D: TRBD2; V: TRBV2; DNA: TGTGCCAGCAGTGGACTAGCGGGACAGTCCTACAATGAGCAGTTCTTC; CDR3: CASSGLAGQSYNEQFF
size: -; J: TRBJ2-1; D: -; V: TRBV5-1; DNA: TGCGCCAGCAGCTTGGCGATTAGGGGTTCCAGCTCCTACAATGAGCAGTTCTTC; CDR3: CASSLAIRGSSSYNEQFF
size: -; J: TRBJ2-7; D: -; V: TRBV7-2; DNA: TGTGCCAGCAGCCCACCAGGGCGGGGTAACTACGAGCAGTACTTC; CDR3: CASSPPGRGNYEQYF
size: -; J: TRBJ2-1; D: TRBD1; V: TRBV7-8; DNA: TGTGCCAGCAGCTTTATAAAGGGGACAGCCGACTCTTTCCCCTTTAATGAGCAGTTCTTC; CDR3: CASSFIKGTADSFPFNEQFF
size: -; J: TRBJ1-1; D: -; V: TRBV5-1; DNA: TGCGCCAGCAGCTTGTTGAATTTTCAGGGGCAGTCGGAAGCTTTCTTT; CDR3: CASSLLNFQGQSEAFF
size: few; J: TRBJ2-1; D: -; V: TRBV5-6; DNA: TGTGCCAGCAGCTTGCCAACCGGGGATGAGCAGTTCTTC; CDR3: CASSLPTGDEQFF
size: -; J: TRBJ2-7; D: TRBD2; V: TRBV11-2; DNA: TGTGCCAGCAGCCAGGGACTAGCGGGAGGGATTTACGAGCAGTACTTC; CDR3: CASSQGLAGGIYEQYF
size: -; J: TRBJ2-1; D: TRBD1; V: TRBV5-4; DNA: TGTGCCAGCAGCTTTATTAAGGAGGACAGGGTCAATGAGCAGTTCTTC; CDR3: CASSFIKEDRVNEQFF
size: -; J: TRBJ1-1; D: -; V: TRBV7-9; DNA: TGTGCCAGCAGCCCTGGACAGAAGAACACTGAAGCTTTCTTT; CDR3: CASSPGQKNTEAFF
size: -; J: TRBJ1-5; D: TRBD1; V: TRBV28; DNA: TGTGCCAGCAGTCCACCCGGACAGGGTAGAGCCTCCCAGCATTTT; CDR3: CASSPPGQGRASQHF
size: -; J: TRBJ2-2; D: -; V: TRBV10-3; DNA: TGTGCCATCAGTGAGTCTGTGGGGGGCACCGGGGAGCTGTTTTTT; CDR3: CAISESVGGTGELFF
size: -; J: TRBJ2-7; D: TRBD2; V: TRBV24-1; DNA: TGTGCCACCAGTGGGGGGGGAGGGGTGTCCTACGAGCAGTACTTC; CDR3: CATSGGGGVSYEQYF
size: -; J: TRBJ2-6; D: -; V: TRBV3-1/TRBV3-2; DNA: TGTGCCAGCAGCCAAGAGGTGCAGCGGTCGGGGGCCAACGTCCTGACTTTC; CDR3: CASSQEVQRSGANVLTF
size: -; J: TRBJ2-1; D: -; V: TRBV27; DNA: TGTGCCAGCAGTCGGGTGAGGAATGAGCAGTTCTTC; CDR3: CASSRVRNEQFF
size: -; J: TRBJ2-1; D: TRBD2; V: TRBV6-1; DNA: TGTGCCAGCAGTGCTTATCTAGCGGGGGGCTACAATGAGCAGTTCTTC; CDR3: CASSAYLAGGYNEQFF
size: -; J: TRBJ2-2; D: TRBD1; V: TRBV28; DNA: TGTGCCAGCATTCTCTCGACAGGGACGAACACCGGGGAGCTGTTTTTT; CDR3: CASILSTGTNTGELFF
size: -; J: TRBJ2-3; D: -; V: TRBV27; DNA: TGTGCCAGCAGTTTATCCCCCACCCAGATAACGCAGTATTTT; CDR3: CASSLSPTQITQYF
size: -; J: TRBJ2-2; D: TRBD2; V: TRBV19; DNA: TGTGCCAGTAGTTCCCCGGGGGGCACCGGGGAGCTGTTTTTT; CDR3: CASSSPGGTGELFF
size: -; J: TRBJ1-5; D: TRBD1; V: TRBV19; DNA: TGTGCCAGTAGGGATACAGGGGCGGCCGGGCCCCAGCATTTT; CDR3: CASRDTGAAGPQHF
size: few; J: TRBJ2-1; D: TRBD2; V: TRBV24-1; DNA: TGTGCCACCAGTGATTCGGGACTAGCGGGAAAGAATGAGCAGTTCTTC; CDR3: CATSDSGLAGKNEQFF
size: -; J: TRBJ1-4; D: -; V: TRBV28; DNA: TGTGCCAGCAGTTTATATGGCGGGGAAAAACTGTTTTTT; CDR3: CASSLYGGEKLFF
size: once; J: TRBJ2-1; D: TRBD1; V: TRBV6-5; DNA: TGTGCCAGCAGTCGACCGGGACAGTCCTACAATGAGCAGTTCTTC; CDR3: CASSRPGQSYNEQFF
size: once; J: TRBJ2-1; D: TRBD2; V: TRBV5-1; DNA: TGCGCCAGCAGCTTGGGACTAGCGGGAGGCGATGAGCAGTTCTTC; CDR3: CASSLGLAGGDEQFF
size: -; J: TRBJ2-7; D: -; V: TRBV4-3; DNA: TGCGCCAGCAGCCAAGATGTAAACTCCTACGAGCAGTACTTC; CDR3: CASSQDVNSYEQYF
size: -; J: TRBJ1-1; D: -; V: TRBV19; DNA: TGTGCCAGTAGTATCTCACAGAACACTGAAGCTTTCTTT; CDR3: CASSISQNTEAFF
size: -; J: TRBJ2-5; D: TRBD2; V: TRBV3-1/TRBV3-2; DNA: TGTGCCAGCAGCTCGGGACTAGCGGGACGGAAGACCCAGTACTTC; CDR3: CASSSGLAGRKTQYF
size: -; J: TRBJ2-7; D: -; V: TRBV7-2; DNA: TGTGCCAGCAGCCGTCCCGGGAGCTCCTACGAGCAGTACTTC; CDR3: CASSRPGSSYEQYF
size: -; J: TRBJ1-1; D: TRBD1; V: TRBV3-1/TRBV3-2; DNA: TGTGCCAGCAGCCAAGGGGCAGGGGGCGGAATGAACACTGAAGCTTTCTTT; CDR3: CASSQGAGGGMNTEAFF
size: -; J: TRBJ2-7; D: -; V: TRBV14; DNA: TGTGCCAGCGGATTAGCGGAGGAGAACTTGGAGCAGTACTTC; CDR3: CASGLAEENLEQYF
size: -; J: TRBJ1-5; D: TRBD1; V: TRBV6-5; DNA: TGTGCCAGCAGTTTGACAGGGGGGAGCAATCAGCCCCAGCATTTT; CDR3: CASSLTGGSNQPQHF
size: once; J: TRBJ2-4; D: -; V: TRBV23-1; DNA: TGCGCCTTGGGCACAGGGCGCAAAAACATTCAGTACTTC; CDR3: CALGTGRKNIQYF
size: -; J: TRBJ2-1; D: TRBD2; V: TRBV7-9; DNA: TGTGCCAGCAGCCCTGCTAGCGGACCCTACAATGAGCAGTTCTTC; CDR3: CASSPASGPYNEQFF
size: once; J: TRBJ2-7; D: TRBD1; V: TRBV2; DNA: TGTGCCAGCAGACTTCGGGACAGGTACCACGAGCAGTACTTC; CDR3: CASRLRDRYHEQYF
size: once; J: TRBJ2-2; D: -; V: TRBV5-4; DNA: TGTGCCAGCGGACCCCTGGGGGGGGGCCTTCTTACCGGGGAGCTGTTTTTT; CDR3: CASGPLGGGLLTGELFF
size: -; J: TRBJ2-3; D: -; V: TRBV27; DNA: TGTGCCAGCAGGTCTGGCCTCTACAGCGATACGCAGTATTTT; CDR3: CASRSGLYSDTQYF
size: -; J: TRBJ2-1; D: TRBD1; V: TRBV6-5; DNA: TGTGCCAGCAGTTACTCGGGGGACAGCCGGCAGTTCTTC; CDR3: CASSYSGDSRQFF
size: -; J: TRBJ1-4; D: -; V: TRBV28; DNA: TGTGCCAGCAGTTTAGGCAGGGTTAATGAAAAACTGTTTTTT; CDR3: CASSLGRVNEKLFF
size: -; J: TRBJ1-3; D: -; V: TRBV27; DNA: TGTGCCACCTGGCGGGCCTCTGGAAACACCATATATTTT; CDR3: CATWRASGNTIYF
size: -; J: TRBJ1-2; D: -; V: TRBV7-2; DNA: TGTGCCAGCAGCCCGGACAGAGCCTATGGCTACACCTTC; CDR3: CASSPDRAYGYTF
size: -; J: TRBJ1-2; D: -; V: TRBV29-1; DNA: TGCAGCGTTGATGGGGCCCTGGGTTATGGCTACACCTTC; CDR3: CSVDGALGYGYTF